One and the same sample provided the 14 T cell receptor beta chains below, sequenced in a study of cytomegalovirus exposure and HLA in healthy donors. Researchers ran the PCR with 60 Vbeta and 13 Jbeta primers. Only in-frame clones appear in the TCRdb table, and some are missing; sequencing was by immunoSEQ multiplex PCR. The sample yields some 150,000 clones, 81% seen once. Input material: PBMCs. These receptors were collected from a woman aged 18-29 years in good health and CMV-seropositive.

This chain links TRBV5-6 with TRBJ1-2; 7 bases match TRBD1. Trimming at V came to 6 bases and at J to 4 bases, leaving 18 bases not matched to a gene. CDR3 length: 17 amino acids. Germline V gene sequence: CDR1 SGHDT, CDR2 YYEEEE. CDR3 sequence: CASTLGPQQGRTYGYTF. The DNA for the CDR3 is TGTGCCAGCACACTGGGGCCTCAACAGGGGCGAACCTATGGCTACACCTTC.

In this sample, this clone turned up a few times. The rearrangement links TRBV5-1 to TRBJ2-5; a weak D match, TRBD1 (6 bases). This CDR3 spans 13 amino acids. CDR1 is SGHRS, CDR2 YFSETQ, per germline. Trimming took 4 bases from V and 1 from J, leaving 8 bases between them. The CDR3 loop is CASSRTVQETQYF. CDR3 nucleotide sequence: TGCGCCAGCAGCCGGACAGTCCAAGAGACCCAGTACTTC.

J is TRBJ2-7 and V is TRBV13, with a tentative D call TRBD2 (6 bases). Germline values: CDR1 PRHDT, CDR2 FYEKMQ (reference sequence). The CDR3 length is 14 residues. Trimming cost V 5 bases and J 5 bases, with 16 bases left between them. Here the CDR3 DNA reads TGTGCCAGCAGCCCCGGGGGTGGTTTCCACGAGCAGTACTTC. Protein product: CASSPGGGFHEQYF.

The genes are TRBV7-7 and TRBJ2-7; D is perhaps TRBD1 (6 bases). Germline V gene data show CDR1 as SSHAT and CDR2 as FNYEAQ (reference sequence). V was shortened by 1 base and J by 1 base, with 11 bases between the two germline ends. The CDR3 has 15 amino acids. CDR3 sequence (DNA): TGTGCCAGCAGCTTAGACAGGGCCCCTTCCTACGAGCAGTACTTC. Translation gives CASSLDRAPSYEQYF.

The chain is built from TRBV27 and TRBJ1-2; 9 bases line up with TRBD1. Germline loops: CDR1 MNHEY, CDR2 SMNVEV (reference sequence). This CDR3 is 13 amino acids long. V lost 5 bases and J lost 5; bases outside the gene matches: 3. This chain's CDR3 is CASSQTGGYGYTF. CDR3 bases: TGTGCCAGCAGTCAGACAGGGGGTTATGGCTACACCTTC.

This rearrangement joins TRBV7-8 to TRBJ2-1; TRBD1 might be the D (5 bases). Germline V gene data show CDR1 as SGHVS and CDR2 as FQNEAQ. Trimming stripped 1 base from V and 6 bases from J, with 16 bases between. The CDR3 runs 16 residues. This CDR3 is CASSLGKGPVFNEQFF. The CDR3 DNA sequence: TGTGCCAGCAGCTTAGGGAAGGGGCCTGTATTCAATGAGCAGTTCTTC.

This clone was seen a single time. The V call is TRBV6-5, the J call TRBJ2-7; D is ambiguous. Germline V CDR1 and CDR2: MNHEY, SVGAGI. The CDR3 has 11 residues. The V end lost 2 bases, the J end lost 3 bases, and 2 bases lay between the germline ends. The CDR3 sequence: CASSYLYEQYF. In nucleotides, the CDR3 is TGTGCCAGCAGTTACCTCTACGAGCAGTACTTC.

J is TRBJ2-7 and V is TRBV19; 7 bases fit TRBD1. Germline lookup yields CDR1 LNHDA and CDR2 SQIVND (reference sequence). The junction had 17 bases not matched to a gene; V was cut back by 8 bases and J by 4 bases. The CDR3 is 16 residues long. CDR3 in DNA: TGTGCCAGTTCCCATAGTGGCCGAGACAGGGAGTACGAGCAGTACTTC. Translated, it gives CASSHSGRDREYEQYF.

V and J are TRBV28 and TRBJ2-7; D is perhaps TRBD2 (5 bases). Germline CDR1 MDHEN, CDR2 SYDVKM. Trimming stripped 7 bases from V and 4 bases from J, with 11 bases between. The CDR3 covers 12 residues. The CDR3 region is CASKGLNYEQYF. CDR3 sequence (DNA): TGTGCCAGCAAAGGACTGAATTACGAGCAGTACTTC. Variable domain in full (rest from reference TRBV28 and TRBJ2-7): DVKVTQSSRYLVKRTGEKVFLECVQDMDHENMFWYRQDPGLGLRLIYFSYDVKMKEKGDIPEGYSVSREKKERFSLILESASTNQTSMYLCASKGLNYEQYFGPGTRLTVT.

The chain combines TRBV5-1 with TRBJ2-3; 7 nucleotides match TRBD2. V shed 4 bases, J shed 3 bases, and the junction held 5 bases outside the gene matches. Germline V gene lookup returns CDR1 SGHRS and CDR2 YFSETQ. The CDR3 runs 14 residues. CDR3 bases: TGCGCCAGCAGCCCCCTCGGGGGGACAGATACGCAGTATTTT. As protein: CASSPLGGTDTQYF. The variable domain in full, completed from reference TRBV5-1 and TRBJ2-3, reads KAGVTQTPRYLIKTRGQQVTLSCSPISGHRSVSWYQQTPGQGLQFLFEYFSETQRNKGNFPGRFSGRQFSNSRSEMNVSTLELGDSALYLCASSPLGGTDTQYFGPGTRLTVL.

On this clone itself: At one of its ends the junction is not consistent with the germline gene, which may arise from a read error. The chain uses TRBV5-1 and TRBJ1-3; D ambiguous. CDR3 length equals 15 residues. CDR1 and CDR2 (germline): SGHRS, YFSETQ. CDR3 sequence reads: CASSLGLISGNTIYF. CDR3 nucleotides: TGTGCCAGCAGCTTGGGTCTAATCTCTGGAAACACCATATATTTT.

This clone was observed a single time. The V and J genes are TRBV7-9 and TRBJ2-2, with a possible D match to TRBD1 (6 bases). Germline values: CDR1 SEHNR, CDR2 FQNEAQ (reference sequence). V was pared by 5 bases and J by 0 bases, with 10 bases between. The CDR3 is 15 residues long. CDR3 in DNA: TGTGCCAGCAGCCCAGGGACACCGAACACCGGGGAGCTGTTTTTT. Its protein product is CASSPGTPNTGELFF.

This clone is a singleton in its sample. V is TRBV7-2 and J is TRBJ2-2; D is unclear. Deletions cut 3 bases from V and 5 bases from J, with 13 bases between. The CDR3 extends over 15 amino acids. Germline assignment: CDR1 SGHTA and CDR2 FQGNSA. CDR3 in amino acids: CASSFSVRRTGELFF. The DNA of the CDR3 is TGTGCCAGCAGCTTTTCAGTTCGGCGGACCGGGGAGCTGTTTTTT.

The gene calls are TRBV7-3 and TRBJ2-5, with D perhaps matching TRBD1 (5 bases). CDR1 and CDR2 from the germline V gene are SGHTA and FQGTGA. The CDR3 runs 14 residues. V was shortened by 0 bases and J by 9 bases, with 14 bases between the two germline ends. The DNA for the CDR3 is TGTGCCAGCAGCTTAACAGGGGAAAGGTTTCCCCAGTACTTC. Translated, it gives CASSLTGERFPQYF.